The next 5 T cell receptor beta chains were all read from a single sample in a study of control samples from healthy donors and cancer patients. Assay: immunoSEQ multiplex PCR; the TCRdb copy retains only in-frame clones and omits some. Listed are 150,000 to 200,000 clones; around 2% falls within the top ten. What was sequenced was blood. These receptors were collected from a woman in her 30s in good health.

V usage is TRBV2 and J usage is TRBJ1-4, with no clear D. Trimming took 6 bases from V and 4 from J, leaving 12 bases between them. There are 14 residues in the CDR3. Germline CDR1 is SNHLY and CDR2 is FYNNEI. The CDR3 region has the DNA TGTGCCAGCAGGCGGGGTCCCCTTAATGAAAAACTGTTTTTT. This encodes CASRRGPLNEKLFF.

This CDR3 is CASSPSQGAEGYTF. The CDR3 bases are TGTGCCAGCTCACCTTCACAGGGGGCGGAGGGCTACACCTTC. The V gene is TRBV18, the J gene TRBJ1-2; TRBD1 matches 9 bases. Germline CDR1 is KGHSH and CDR2 is LQKENI. The trim removed 3 bases at V and 8 bases at J, leaving 7 bases unmatched. The CDR3 extends over 14 amino acids.

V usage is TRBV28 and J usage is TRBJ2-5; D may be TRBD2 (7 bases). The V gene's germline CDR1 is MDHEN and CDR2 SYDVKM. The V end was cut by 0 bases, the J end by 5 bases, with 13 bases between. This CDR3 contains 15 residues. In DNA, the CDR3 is TGTGCCAGCAGTTTATGGAGGGGGGGCTCGGAGACCCAGTACTTC. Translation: CASSLWRGGSETQYF. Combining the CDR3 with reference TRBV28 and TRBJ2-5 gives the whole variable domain DVKVTQSSRYLVKRTGEKVFLECVQDMDHENMFWYRQDPGLGLRLIYFSYDVKMKEKGDIPEGYSVSREKKERFSLILESASTNQTSMYLCASSLWRGGSETQYFGPGTRLLVL.

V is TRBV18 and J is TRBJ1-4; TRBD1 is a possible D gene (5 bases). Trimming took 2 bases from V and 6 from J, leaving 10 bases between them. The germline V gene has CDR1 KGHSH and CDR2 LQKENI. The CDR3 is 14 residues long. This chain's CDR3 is CASSPGTRDEKLFF. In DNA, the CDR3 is TGTGCCAGCTCACCAGGGACCCGAGATGAAAAACTGTTTTTT.

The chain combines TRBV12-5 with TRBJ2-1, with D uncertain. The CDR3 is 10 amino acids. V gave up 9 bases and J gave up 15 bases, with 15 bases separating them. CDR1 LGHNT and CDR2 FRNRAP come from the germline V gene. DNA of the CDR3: TGTGCTAGGAGGCCGCCGGGCCCGTTCTTC. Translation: CARRPPGPFF.